This entry describes one T cell receptor beta chain. The antigen is undetermined. The sample belongs to a study of T cell responses to AZD1222 COVID-19 vaccine. CDR1 is MDHEN and CDR2 is SYDVKM in the germline V gene. The junction had 2 bases not matched to a gene; V was cut back by 5 bases and J by 1 base. CDR3 length: 14 amino acids. Study results and caveats: Clonal diversity was possibly underestimated; the donors were predominantly white British and more often female.

Sequencing used immunoSEQ multiplex PCR; TCRdb keeps in-frame clones, though not all of them. The table includes 100,000 to 130,000 clones, just over 90% detected once. The source material was peripheral blood, sampled 28 days after the second AZD1222 dose. The V call is TRBV28, the J call TRBJ1-5, with TRBD1 matching over 7 bases. This receptor was identified in an adult who received the AZD1222 COVID-19 vaccine. CDR3: CASSQGGSNQPQHF. CDR3 nucleotides: TGTGCCAGCAGTCAAGGGGGCAGCAATCAGCCCCAGCATTTT.